The 5 T cell receptor beta chains below come from one sample, sequenced in a study of PD-1 blockade in classical Hodgkin lymphoma. Each patient's relapse followed autologous stem cell transplantation, and brentuximab vedotin exposure varied. Measured with immunoSEQ multiplex PCR; TCRdb has only the in-frame clones, and not every one. The sample carries about 14,000 clones, 83% recorded once. The source material was peripheral blood mononuclear cells (PBMCs), sampled at baseline. The receptor set was obtained from a human donor with classical Hodgkin lymphoma.

The V call is TRBV2, the J call TRBJ2-7; TRBD1 is a possible D gene (5 bases). This CDR3 region has 14 residues. Germline V gene data show CDR1 as SNHLY and CDR2 as FYNNEI. V was pared by 10 bases and J by 6 bases, with 22 bases between. For the CDR3, the DNA is TGTGCCATCAATGACCTCGGGCAGGGTGGCGAGCAGTACTTC. Translated: CAINDLGQGGEQYF.

The V gene is TRBV9, the J gene TRBJ2-1; D might be TRBD1 (6 bases). Trimming cost V 4 bases and J 4 bases, with 18 bases left between them. This CDR3 contains 16 residues. Per germline, CDR1 SGDLS and CDR2 YYNGEE. The CDR3 spells CASSPQGPRFYNEQFF. The CDR3 DNA follows: TGTGCCAGCAGCCCGCAGGGGCCGAGGTTTTACAATGAGCAGTTCTTC.

The chain uses TRBV5-1 and TRBJ1-3; 7 bases line up with TRBD1. This CDR3 has 16 residues. Germline V gives CDR1 SGHRS, CDR2 YFSETQ. The trim removed 6 bases at V and 0 bases at J, leaving 9 bases unmatched. The CDR3 nucleotides read TGCGCCAGCAACCCAGGGGGACAAACCTCTGGAAACACCATATATTTT. As protein: CASNPGGQTSGNTIYF.

In DNA form, the CDR3 reads TGTGCCATCAAAGATGCAGGGGCTGGAAACACCATATATTTT. Its translation is CAIKDAGAGNTIYF. This chain connects TRBV10-3 to TRBJ1-3, with a weak D call TRBD1 (6 bases). CDR1 and CDR2 from the germline V gene are ENHRY and SYGVKD. V was clipped by 7 bases and J by 2 bases, with 12 bases between them. This CDR3 contains 14 residues.

V is TRBV5-1 and J is TRBJ1-4; D uncertain. Trimming cost V 4 bases and J 8 bases, with 18 bases left between them. Germline CDR1 and CDR2: SGHRS and YFSETQ. The CDR3 spans 15 residues. As DNA, the CDR3 is TGCGCCAGCAGCACCCGACCCGTGGCCGGGGAAAAACTGTTTTTT. It yields the protein CASSTRPVAGEKLFF.